Sequencing of this T cell receptor beta chain was carried out in a study of blood T cell repertoires in COVID-19 (dated by TCRdb to about 2020). For the wider study: Samples covering the acute and convalescent phases of COVID-19 were provided by collaborators in the United States, Italy and Spain. The prospective study material was composed of cDNA or gDNA derived from T cells, B-cell-depleted T cells, or PBMCs. Deeply sampled blood TCRbeta repertoires from subjects exposed to, actively infected with, or recovered from COVID-19 were included in the dataset. A freely available public database, intended as a resource for researchers studying the immune response to SARS-CoV-2, is where the repertoires were released. Samples came from the ongoing ImmuneRACE study (first 160 participants) plus 1,254 subjects from 6 global collaborators. The sample metadata nearly always contained a de-identified subject ID, COVID-19 status, age in years and sex. Where available, HLA class I and class II types were taken from metadata supplied by the sample provider and were not determined by assay-based typing. General conclusions and limits of the study: How much clinical and demographic metadata was included differed by source and by participant, and the metadata was provided uncurated.

TCRbeta CDR3 regions were amplified from genomic DNA by means of the immunoSEQ Assay, a bias-controlled multiplex PCR. The original pipeline was this. Nucleated cell counts per sample were estimated from amplification of reference gene primers within the assay. Sequence reads were collapsed and filtered to measure the absolute abundance of every unique TCRbeta CDR3 rearrangement. For each sample, productive Simpson clonality was calculated by taking the square root of Simpson's diversity index across productive rearrangements. Entries here come from immuneACCESS through TCRdb and include only in-frame sequences with V and J called. Some clones fail to appear in such tables; in the studies checked, an unresolved V gene covers under half of the shortfall, and the cause of the remainder is unknown. V and J calls and clone size are as listed in that table; D and trimming were resolved from the DNA. The sample table holds around 300,000 clones, of which about 80% were seen once. Of the sample, 8% to 9.5% is held by the ten largest clones.

A second Seattle source provided samples from volunteer blood donors who had recovered from COVID-19. Each collaborating institution followed its own protocols to collect whole blood in K2EDTA tubes. For TCRbeta analysis, collaborator samples were shipped as frozen whole blood, as isolated PBMCs, or as DNA extracted from either sample type. CDR1 is given as LGHDT and CDR2 as YNNKEL, both from the germline V gene (reference sequence). Including cysteine and phenylalanine, the CDR3 has 14 amino acids. The DNA shown is the 42-base CDR3, in frame from base 1. V and J are truncated by 7 bases and 0 bases respectively, leaving an intervening sequence of 10 bases. This clone was observed at least ten times. Its antigen has not been determined. No clone much larger than this one lies a single base away; base qualities are absent.

The sequence links TRBV3-1 (or the pseudogene TRBV3-2) to TRBJ1-5; possibly the D gene is TRBD1, per 5 matching bases. Sequenced: peripheral blood. The sequence came from a woman aged 45-60 years who had recovered from COVID-19. The CDR3 region has the sequence CASTWGLSNQPQHF. The DNA reads TGTGCCAGCACTTGGGGCCTTAGCAATCAGCCCCAGCATTTT.